This T cell receptor beta chain appears in the sequencing data of a study of CD8+ T cells in alopecia areata. After isolation, RNA underwent reverse transcription to generate cDNA as the sequencing template. TCRdb's copy holds only in-frame clones and misses some; the assay was immunoSEQ multiplex PCR. Altogether roughly 220,000 clones are present, more than 60% being singletons, with the ten largest covering around 1.3%. Indicated treatment: oral pan-JAK inhibitor, 5-10 mg twice daily. Sorted out of PBMCs were CD4+ T cells and CD8+ T cells. Germline trimming cut 4 bases from V and 0 bases from J; bases unmatched to any gene: 7. Germline loops: CDR1 GTSNPN, CDR2 SVGIG (reference sequence). The CDR3 sequence is 15 residues long.

The clonotype originates from a human donor with alopecia areata. The sample here was CD4+ T cells sorted from blood, taken at week 44, from a patient treated with tofacitinib. The rearrangement joins TRBV30 to TRBJ2-3, with TRBD2 matching over 7 bases. Written as DNA, the CDR3 is TGTGCCTGGACTAGCGGATCCCGTAGCACAGATACGCAGTATTTT. Residues: CAWTSGSRSTDTQYF.